The clone carrying this TCR beta chain was picked up many times. Its antigen is still unknown. This record comes from a study of T cells after yellow fever vaccination. Study conclusions and caveats: It was a small share of clonotypes that appeared in both CD4 and CD8 compartments. Weaker overall, the secondary response nonetheless peaked faster (day 5 versus 15).

UMIs and a universal primer site were added when TCR cDNA was made by 5'RACE template switching. Via MiXCR, TCRdb re-called the 5' RACE reads, giving one row per CDR3 protein. This repertoire shows 350,000 or so distinct CDR3 sequences, about 7.8% found once; its top ten account for roughly 15%. After removal of 1 base from V and 5 bases from J, the junction contained 1 base not matched to a gene. CDR1 and CDR2 from the germline V gene are SGHNT and YYREEE (reference sequence). This CDR3 has 13 amino acids. The chain is built from TRBV5-4 and TRBJ2-5, with TRBD1 identical over 8 bases. This clonotype was obtained from a man in his late teens or twenties who received the YFV17D yellow fever vaccine. The sample in question was PBMCs, obtained 45 days after the first yellow fever vaccination. The CDR3 nucleotides read TGTGCCAGCAGCTTGAGGACAGGGGAGACCCAGTACTTC. Amino acids: CASSLRTGETQYF.